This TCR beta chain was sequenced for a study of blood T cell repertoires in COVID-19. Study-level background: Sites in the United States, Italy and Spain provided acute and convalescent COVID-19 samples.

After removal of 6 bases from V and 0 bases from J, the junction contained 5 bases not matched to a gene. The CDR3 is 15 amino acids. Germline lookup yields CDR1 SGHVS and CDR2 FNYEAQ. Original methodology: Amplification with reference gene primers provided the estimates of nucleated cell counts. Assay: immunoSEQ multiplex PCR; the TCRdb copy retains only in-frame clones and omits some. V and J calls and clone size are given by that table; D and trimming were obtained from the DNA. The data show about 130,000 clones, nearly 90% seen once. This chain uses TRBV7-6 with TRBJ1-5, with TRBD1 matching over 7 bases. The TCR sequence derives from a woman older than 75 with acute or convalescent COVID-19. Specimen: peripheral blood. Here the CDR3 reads CASSPTGDSNQPQHF. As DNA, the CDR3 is TGTGCCAGCAGTCCTACAGGGGATAGCAATCAGCCCCAGCATTTT.